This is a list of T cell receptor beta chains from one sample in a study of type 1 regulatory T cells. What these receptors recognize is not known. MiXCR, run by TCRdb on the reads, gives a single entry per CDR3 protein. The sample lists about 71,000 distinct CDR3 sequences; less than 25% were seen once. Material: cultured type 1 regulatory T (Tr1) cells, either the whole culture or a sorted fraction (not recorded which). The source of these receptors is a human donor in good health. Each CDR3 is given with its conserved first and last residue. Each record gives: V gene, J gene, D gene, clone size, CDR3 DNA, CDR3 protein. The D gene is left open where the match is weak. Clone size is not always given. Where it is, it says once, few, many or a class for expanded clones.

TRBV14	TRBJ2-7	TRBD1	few	TGTGCCAGCAGCCAAGAACAGGGGGCGAGGGTGCAGTACTTC	CASSQEQGARVQYF
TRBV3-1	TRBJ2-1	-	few	TGTGCCAGCAGCCAGGACCTGCGGTCCTACAATGAGCAGTTCTTC	CASSQDLRSYNEQFF
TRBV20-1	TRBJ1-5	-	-	TGCAGTGCTAATGTGGTACGGGGTCAGCCCCAGCATTTT	CSANVVRGQPQHF
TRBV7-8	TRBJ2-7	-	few	TGTGCCAGCAGCCGCGGGACCCGAAACGACGAGCAGTACTTC	CASSRGTRNDEQYF
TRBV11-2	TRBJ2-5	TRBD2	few	TGTGCCAGCAGCTTAGGGGTGGCCGGGAGGTCCGCCCAAGAGACCCAGTACTTC	CASSLGVAGRSAQETQYF
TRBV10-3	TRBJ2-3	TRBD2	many	TGTGCCATCAGACCGGGACTATCCACAGATACGCAGTATTTT	CAIRPGLSTDTQYF
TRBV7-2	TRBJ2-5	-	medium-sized	TGTGCCAGCAGCTTAGTCGGCGGGACCCAAGAGACCCAGTACTTC	CASSLVGGTQETQYF
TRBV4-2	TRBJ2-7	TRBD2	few	TGTGCCAGCAGCCAAGGAGGTGGCCTAGCGGGAGGAACCCCCTACGAGCAGTACTTC	CASSQGGGLAGGTPYEQYF
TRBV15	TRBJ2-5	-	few	TGTGCCACCAGCAGAGTAGGAGTGGGGGAGACCCAGTACTTC	CATSRVGVGETQYF
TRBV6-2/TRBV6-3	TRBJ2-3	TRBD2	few	TGTGCCAGCAGTTCCCGGACTAGCGGGAGGGCCTCGGTTGGTACAGATACGCAGTATTTT	CASSSRTSGRASVGTDTQYF
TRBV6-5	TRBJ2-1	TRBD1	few	TGTGCCAGCAGCAACAGGGGGCCACTTTACAATGAGCAGTTCTTC	CASSNRGPLYNEQFF
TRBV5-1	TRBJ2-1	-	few	TGCGCCAGCAGCTTGTCCGATGAGCAGTTCTTC	CASSLSDEQFF
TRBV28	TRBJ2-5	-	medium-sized	TGTGCCAGTCTGGCCGGAGGGAGAGGAGGTCGGGAGACCCAGTACTTC	CASLAGGRGGRETQYF
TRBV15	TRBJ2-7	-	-	TGTGCCACCAGCAGAGATCGACAAGAGGCGCAGTACTTC	CATSRDRQEAQYF
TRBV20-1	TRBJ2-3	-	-	TGCAGTGCTAGAGATCGCGAAAGGGTAGTCCCAGATACGCAGTATTTT	CSARDRERVVPDTQYF
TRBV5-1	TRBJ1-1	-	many	TGCGCCAGCAGCTTGGACACCACGAACACTGAAGCTTTCTTT	CASSLDTTNTEAFF
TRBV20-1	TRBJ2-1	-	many	TGCAGTGCTAGGGACGGACGGAGAGGAGTAAACAATGAGCAGTTCTTC	CSARDGRRGVNNEQFF
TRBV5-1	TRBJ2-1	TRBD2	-	TGCGCCGGCAGTTCGACTAGCGAGTCCTACAATGAGCAGTTCTTC	CAGSSTSESYNEQFF
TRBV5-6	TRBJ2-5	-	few	TGTGCCAGCAGCTTGGGACAGTTCCAAGAGACCCAGTACTTC	CASSLGQFQETQYF
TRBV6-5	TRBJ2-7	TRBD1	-	TGTGCCAGCAGTTCCTCCGGGACAGTAGAACAGTACTTC	CASSSSGTVEQYF
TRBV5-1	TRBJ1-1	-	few	TGCGCCAGCAGCTTGCGGTCAGGGGTTATGAACACTGAAGCTTTCTTT	CASSLRSGVMNTEAFF
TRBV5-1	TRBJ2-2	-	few	TGCGCCAGCAGCTCGAGAGAGGGCGGGGAGCTGTTTTTT	CASSSREGGELFF
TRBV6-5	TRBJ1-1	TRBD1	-	TGTGCCAGCACCCGACAGGGCCCCAACACTGAAGCTTTCTTT	CASTRQGPNTEAFF
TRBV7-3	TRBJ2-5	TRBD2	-	TGTGCCAGCAGCTTAGGTCCAAGCGGGAGTACTGGGGCCCAGTACTTC	CASSLGPSGSTGAQYF
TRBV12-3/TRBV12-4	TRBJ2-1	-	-	TGTGCCAGCAGTCAGGACGGATTCTCCAATGAGCAGTTCTTC	CASSQDGFSNEQFF
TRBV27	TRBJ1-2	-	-	TGTGCCAGCAGTTTTGCAGGGCGCCACTATGGCTACACCTTC	CASSFAGRHYGYTF
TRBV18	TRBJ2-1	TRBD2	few	TGTGCCAGCTCACCAGGGACTAGCGTAGATGAGCAGTTCTTC	CASSPGTSVDEQFF
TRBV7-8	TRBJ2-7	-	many	TGTGCCAGCAGCTTAGGGGTAGCGGCAATAAGCTCCTACGAGCAGTACTTC	CASSLGVAAISSYEQYF
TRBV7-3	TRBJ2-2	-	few	TGTGCCAGCAGCTCAGGACCATACACCGGGGAGCTGTTTTTT	CASSSGPYTGELFF
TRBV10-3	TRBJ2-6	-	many	TGTGCCATCAGTGAACTCGCGGTTTCCGGGGCCAACGTCCTGACTTTC	CAISELAVSGANVLTF
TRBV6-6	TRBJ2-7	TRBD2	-	TGTGCCAGCAGGCTAGCGGCTTCCTACGAGCAGTACTTC	CASRLAASYEQYF
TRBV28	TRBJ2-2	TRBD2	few	TGTGCCAGCGGGACTAGCGGGACGGCCGGGGAGCTGTTTTTT	CASGTSGTAGELFF
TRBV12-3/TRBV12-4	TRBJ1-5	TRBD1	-	TGTGCCAGCACCCTCGACAGGGGCCGCAATCAGCCCCAGCATTTT	CASTLDRGRNQPQHF
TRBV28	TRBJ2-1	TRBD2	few	TGTGCCAGCAGTCTCACTAGCGGGAGGGCCATGGGCAATGAGCAGTTCTTC	CASSLTSGRAMGNEQFF
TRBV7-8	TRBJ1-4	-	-	TGTGCCAGCAGCTTGGAGGGGACGGCCGGAAATGAAAAACTGTTTTTT	CASSLEGTAGNEKLFF
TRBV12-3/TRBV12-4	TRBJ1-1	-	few	TGTGCCAGCAGCCCAAACAGGGTCACTGAAGCTTTCTTT	CASSPNRVTEAFF
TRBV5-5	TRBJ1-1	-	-	TGTGCCAGCAGCTGGGGACAGAACACTGAAGCTTTCTTT	CASSWGQNTEAFF